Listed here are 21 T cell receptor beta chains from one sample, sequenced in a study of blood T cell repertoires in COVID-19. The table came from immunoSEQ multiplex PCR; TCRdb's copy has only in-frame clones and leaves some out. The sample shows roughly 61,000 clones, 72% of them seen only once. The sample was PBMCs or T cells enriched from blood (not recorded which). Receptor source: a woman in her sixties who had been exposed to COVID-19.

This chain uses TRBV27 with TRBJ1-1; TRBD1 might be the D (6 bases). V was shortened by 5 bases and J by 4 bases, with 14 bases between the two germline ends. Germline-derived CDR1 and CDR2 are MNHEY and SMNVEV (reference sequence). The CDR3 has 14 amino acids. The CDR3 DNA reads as TGTGCCAGCAGTATAAGGGGGTCGCGCACTGAAGCTTTCTTT. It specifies CASSIRGSRTEAFF.

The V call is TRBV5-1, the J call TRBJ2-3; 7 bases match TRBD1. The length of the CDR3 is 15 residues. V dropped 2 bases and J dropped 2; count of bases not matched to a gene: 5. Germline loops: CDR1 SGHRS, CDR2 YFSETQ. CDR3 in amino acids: CASSFDRAPTDTQYF. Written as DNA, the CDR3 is TGCGCCAGCAGCTTCGACAGGGCCCCCACAGATACGCAGTATTTT.

The CDR3 here is CATSGGQGYQPQHF. CDR3 bases: TGTGCCACCAGTGGGGGACAGGGTTATCAGCCCCAGCATTTT. The rearrangement uses TRBV24-1 and TRBJ1-5; 9 nucleotides agree with TRBD1. The CDR3 totals 14 residues. The germline V gene has CDR1 KGHDR and CDR2 SFDVKD. The junction had 3 bases not matched to a gene; V was cut back by 5 bases and J by 5 bases.

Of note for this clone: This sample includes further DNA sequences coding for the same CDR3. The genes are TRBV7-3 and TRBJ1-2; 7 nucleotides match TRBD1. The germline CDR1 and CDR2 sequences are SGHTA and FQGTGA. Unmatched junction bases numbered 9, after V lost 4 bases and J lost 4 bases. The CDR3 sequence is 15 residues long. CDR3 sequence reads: CASSSRGQLSYGYTF. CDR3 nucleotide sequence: TGTGCCAGCAGCTCCAGGGGACAGTTATCCTATGGCTACACCTTC.

The CDR3 protein is CASSKEPGRLRGRRPLGYTF. Written as DNA, the CDR3 is TGTGCCAGCAGTAAAGAACCGGGACGTTTGAGAGGGAGGAGACCGCTGGGCTACACCTTC. The J gene is TRBJ1-2, the V gene TRBV6-1, with D possibly being TRBD1 (5 bases). V was shortened by 5 bases and J by 8 bases, with 36 bases between the two germline ends. Germline V gene sequence: CDR1 MNHNS, CDR2 SASEGT. This CDR3 contains 20 residues.

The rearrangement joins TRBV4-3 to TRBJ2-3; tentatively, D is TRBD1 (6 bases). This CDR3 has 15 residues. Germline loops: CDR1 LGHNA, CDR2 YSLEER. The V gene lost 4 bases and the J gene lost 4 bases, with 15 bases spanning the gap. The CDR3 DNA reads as TGCGCCAGCAGCCGGGAAAGAACAGGGTCAGATACGCAGTATTTT. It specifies CASSRERTGSDTQYF.

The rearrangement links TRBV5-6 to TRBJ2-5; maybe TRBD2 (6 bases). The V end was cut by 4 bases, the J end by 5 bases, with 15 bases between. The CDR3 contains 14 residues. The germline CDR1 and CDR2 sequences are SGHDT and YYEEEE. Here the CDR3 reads CASSTGPREETQYF. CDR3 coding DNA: TGTGCCAGCAGCACCGGACCCCGGGAGGAGACCCAGTACTTC.

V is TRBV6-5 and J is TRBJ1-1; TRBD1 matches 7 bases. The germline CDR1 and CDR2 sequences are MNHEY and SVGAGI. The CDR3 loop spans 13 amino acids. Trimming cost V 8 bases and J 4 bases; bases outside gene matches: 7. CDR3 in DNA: TGTGCCAGCGGACCCCAGGGGGGCACTGAAGCTTTCTTT. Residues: CASGPQGGTEAFF.

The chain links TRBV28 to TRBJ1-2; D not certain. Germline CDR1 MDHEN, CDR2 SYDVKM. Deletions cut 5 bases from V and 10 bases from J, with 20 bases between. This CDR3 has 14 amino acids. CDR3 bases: TGTGCCAGCAGTCCACGTGGCTTTTCGATTCACTACACCTTC. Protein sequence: CASSPRGFSIHYTF.

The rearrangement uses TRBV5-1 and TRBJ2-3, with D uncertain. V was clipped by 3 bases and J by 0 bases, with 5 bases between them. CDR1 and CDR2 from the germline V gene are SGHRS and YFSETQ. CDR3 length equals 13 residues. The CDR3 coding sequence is TGCGCCAGCAGCTACTCTAGCACAGATACGCAGTATTTT. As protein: CASSYSSTDTQYF.

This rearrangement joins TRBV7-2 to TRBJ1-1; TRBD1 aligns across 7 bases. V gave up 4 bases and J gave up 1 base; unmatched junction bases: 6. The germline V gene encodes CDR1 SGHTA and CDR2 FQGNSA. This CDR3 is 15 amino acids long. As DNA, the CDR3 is TGTGCCAGCAGCTGGGCGGACAGGAAGAACACTGAAGCTTTCTTT. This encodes CASSWADRKNTEAFF.

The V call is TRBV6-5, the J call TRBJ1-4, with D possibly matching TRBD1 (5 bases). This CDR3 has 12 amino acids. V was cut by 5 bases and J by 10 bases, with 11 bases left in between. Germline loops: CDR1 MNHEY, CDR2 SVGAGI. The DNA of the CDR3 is TGTGCCAGCAGTCAACGGGGGGGAAAACTGTTTTTT. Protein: CASSQRGGKLFF.

The CDR3: CASSVRANTEAFF. For the CDR3, the DNA is TGTGCCAGCAGTGTCAGGGCGAACACTGAAGCTTTCTTT. The rearrangement uses TRBV12-3 or TRBV12-4 and TRBJ1-1, with D tentatively TRBD1 (5 bases). Trimming removed 5 bases from V and 1 base from J, with 8 bases in between. The CDR3 has 13 amino acids.

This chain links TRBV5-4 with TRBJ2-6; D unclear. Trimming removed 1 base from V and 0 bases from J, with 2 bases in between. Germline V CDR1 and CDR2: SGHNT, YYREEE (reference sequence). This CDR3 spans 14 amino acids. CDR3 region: CASSLRSGANVLTF. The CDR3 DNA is TGTGCCAGCAGCTTGCGCTCTGGGGCCAACGTCCTGACTTTC. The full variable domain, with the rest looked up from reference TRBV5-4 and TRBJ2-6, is ETGVTQSPTHLIKTRGQQVTLRCSSQSGHNTVSWYQQALGQGPQFIFQYYREEENGRGNFPPRFSGLQFPNYSSELNVNALELDDSALYLCASSLRSGANVLTFGAGSRLTVL.

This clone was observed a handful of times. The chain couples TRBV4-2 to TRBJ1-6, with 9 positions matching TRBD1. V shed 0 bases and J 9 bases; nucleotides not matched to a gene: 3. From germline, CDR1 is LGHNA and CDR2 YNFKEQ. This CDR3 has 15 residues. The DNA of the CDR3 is TGTGCCAGCAGCCAAGATTTACAGGGGGCTTCACCCCTCCACTTT. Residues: CASSQDLQGASPLHF.

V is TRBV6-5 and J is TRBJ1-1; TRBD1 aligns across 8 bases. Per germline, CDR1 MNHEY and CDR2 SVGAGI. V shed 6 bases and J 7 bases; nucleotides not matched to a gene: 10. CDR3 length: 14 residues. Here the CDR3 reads CASRADRANGEAFF. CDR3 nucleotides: TGTGCCAGCAGAGCGGACAGGGCGAACGGTGAAGCTTTCTTT.

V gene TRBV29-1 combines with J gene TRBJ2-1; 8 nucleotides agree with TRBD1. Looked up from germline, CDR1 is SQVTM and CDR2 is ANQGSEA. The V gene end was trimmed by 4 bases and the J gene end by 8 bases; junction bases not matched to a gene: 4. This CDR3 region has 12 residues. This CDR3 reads CSVVRGRDEQFF. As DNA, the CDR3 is TGCAGCGTTGTCAGGGGGCGAGATGAGCAGTTCTTC.

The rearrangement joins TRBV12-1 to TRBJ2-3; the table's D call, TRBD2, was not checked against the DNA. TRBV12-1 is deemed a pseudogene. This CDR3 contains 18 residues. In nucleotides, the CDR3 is TGTGCCAGCAGCTTTGCGACCGGGGGGGCCGGATGGATAGATACGCAGTATTTT. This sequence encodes CASSFATGGAGWIDTQYF.

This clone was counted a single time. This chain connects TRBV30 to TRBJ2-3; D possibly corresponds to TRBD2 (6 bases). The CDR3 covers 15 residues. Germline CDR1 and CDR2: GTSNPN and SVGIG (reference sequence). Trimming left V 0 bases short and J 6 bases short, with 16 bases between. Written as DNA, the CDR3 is TGTGCCTGGAGTGTATCGGCGGGATTGATGGATACGCAGTATTTT. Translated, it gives CAWSVSAGLMDTQYF.

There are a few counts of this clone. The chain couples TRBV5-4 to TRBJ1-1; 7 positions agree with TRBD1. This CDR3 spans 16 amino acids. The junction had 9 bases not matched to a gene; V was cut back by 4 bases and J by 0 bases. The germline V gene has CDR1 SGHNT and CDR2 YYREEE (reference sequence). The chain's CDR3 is CASSTGPGQLNTEAFF. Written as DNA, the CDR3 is TGTGCCAGCAGCACAGGCCCGGGACAGTTGAACACTGAAGCTTTCTTT.

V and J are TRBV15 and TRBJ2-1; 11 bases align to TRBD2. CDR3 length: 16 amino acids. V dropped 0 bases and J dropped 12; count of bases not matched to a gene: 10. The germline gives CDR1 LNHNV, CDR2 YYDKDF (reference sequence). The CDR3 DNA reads TGTGCCACCAGCAGAGATATCTCTAGCGGGGGGATCAGGCAGTTCTTC. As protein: CATSRDISSGGIRQFF.